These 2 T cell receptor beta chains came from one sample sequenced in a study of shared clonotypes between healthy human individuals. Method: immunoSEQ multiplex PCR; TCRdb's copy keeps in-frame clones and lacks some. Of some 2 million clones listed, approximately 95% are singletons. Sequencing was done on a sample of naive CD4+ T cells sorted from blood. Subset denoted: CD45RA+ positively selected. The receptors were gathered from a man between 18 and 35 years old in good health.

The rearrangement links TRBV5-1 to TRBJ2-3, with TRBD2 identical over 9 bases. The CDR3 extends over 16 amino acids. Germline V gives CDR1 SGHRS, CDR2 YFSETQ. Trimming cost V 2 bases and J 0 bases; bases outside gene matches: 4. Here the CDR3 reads CASSFLAGSSTDTQYF. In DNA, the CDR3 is TGCGCCAGCAGCTTTCTAGCGGGGTCAAGCACAGATACGCAGTATTTT.

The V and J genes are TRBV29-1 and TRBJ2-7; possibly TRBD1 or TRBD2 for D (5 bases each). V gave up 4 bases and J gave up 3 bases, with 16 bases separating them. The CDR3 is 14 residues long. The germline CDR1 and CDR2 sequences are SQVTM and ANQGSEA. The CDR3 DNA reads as TGCAGCGTTGGGGGGAACCGCGGGCGCTACGAGCAGTACTTC. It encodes CSVGGNRGRYEQYF.